This entry lists 31 T cell receptor beta chains sequenced from one sample in a study of CD8 T cells in ankylosing spondylitis. The antigens of these receptors remain unknown. TCRdb reanalysed the 5' RACE reads using MiXCR and keeps one entry per CDR3 protein. The sample lists approximately 520,000 distinct CDR3 sequences; approximately 5% were seen once. Study outcomes and limitations: Characteristic of ankylosing spondylitis blood, it appeared, was a TCR beta motif comprising several highly homologous variants.

Input material: blood, either unsorted or a sorted T cell fraction (not recorded which). The receptors originated from a male donor with ankylosing spondylitis.

This clonotype showed up many times. The V and J genes are TRBV7-2 and TRBJ1-5; tentatively, D is TRBD1 (6 bases). The CDR3 totals 16 residues. Trimming removed 0 bases from V and 2 bases from J, with 11 bases in between. The V gene's germline CDR1 is SGHTA and CDR2 FQGNSA. This chain's CDR3 is CASSLAGKGGNQPQHF. The CDR3, as DNA: TGTGCCAGCAGCTTAGCAGGGAAGGGGGGCAATCAGCCCCAGCATTTT.

This clonotype showed up many times. The V gene is TRBV5-1, the J gene TRBJ1-1, with 8 bases that match TRBD1. This CDR3 contains 14 residues. Per the germline V gene, CDR1 is SGHRS and CDR2 is YFSETQ. With V trimmed by 3 bases and J by 3 bases, 4 bases remained unmatched. The CDR3: CASSSTGADTEAFF. The CDR3 region has the DNA TGCGCCAGCAGCTCGACAGGGGCGGACACTGAAGCTTTCTTT.

This clonotype was counted many times. The chain combines TRBV6-6 with TRBJ2-7; tentatively, D is TRBD1 or TRBD2 (5 bases each). Germline V gives CDR1 MNHNY, CDR2 SVGAGI (reference sequence). Trimming took off 8 bases at V and 6 bases at J, with 14 bases between the two ends. The length of the CDR3 is 12 residues. CDR3 loop: CASGLRQREQYF. CDR3 coding DNA: TGTGCCAGCGGACTTCGACAGCGCGAGCAGTACTTC.

This clonotype occurred many times. The chain carries TRBV20-1 and TRBJ1-6; D remains unclear. The V gene's germline CDR1 is DFQATT and CDR2 SNEGSKA (reference sequence). The CDR3 runs to 13 residues. The V end was cut by 5 bases, the J end by 10 bases, with 15 bases between. In nucleotides, the CDR3 is TGCAGTGCTCCTAATGGCGCTAACTCACCCCTCCACTTT. Encoded protein: CSAPNGANSPLHF.

This clonotype was counted at least ten times. V gene TRBV4-3 combines with J gene TRBJ2-1, with TRBD2 matching 16 bases. With V trimmed by 3 bases and J by 2 bases, 1 base remained unmatched. The CDR3 totals 17 residues. Germline V CDR1 and CDR2: LGHNA, YSLEER. The DNA for the CDR3 is TGCGCCAGCAGCCAGGGGACTAGCGGGAGGGCCTACAATGAGCAGTTCTTC. Translation gives CASSQGTSGRAYNEQFF.

This clonotype has at least ten counts. V and J are TRBV6-5 and TRBJ1-5; 7 bases are a match to TRBD1. V was clipped by 6 bases and J by 1 base; unmatched bases: 6. The CDR3 consists of 15 residues. The germline V gene has CDR1 MNHEY and CDR2 SVGAGI. The CDR3 is CASRYRGMSNQPQHF. DNA of the CDR3: TGTGCCAGCAGATACAGGGGAATGAGCAATCAGCCCCAGCATTTT.

This clonotype appeared many times. The genes are TRBV5-1 and TRBJ1-2; D is unresolved. Germline CDR1 SGHRS, CDR2 YFSETQ. Trimming took 2 bases from V and 3 from J, leaving 8 bases between them. The CDR3 totals 13 residues. The CDR3 region is CASSLRFDYGYTF. In nucleotides, the CDR3 is TGCGCCAGCAGCTTAAGGTTTGACTATGGCTACACCTTC.

This clonotype was observed at least ten times. The chain uses TRBV20-1 and TRBJ1-4, with D perhaps matching TRBD1 (5 bases). This CDR3 spans 11 amino acids. V lost 3 bases and J lost 8, with 7 bases in between. Germline CDR1 reads DFQATT; CDR2 reads SNEGSKA (reference sequence). The CDR3 DNA follows: TGCAGTGCTAGGGGGCGAGAAAAACTGTTTTTT. Its translation is CSARGREKLFF.

Ten or more counts support this clonotype. CDR3 amino acids: CSARQAENTEAFF. The CDR3 coding sequence is TGCAGTGCAAGACAGGCCGAGAACACTGAAGCTTTCTTT. This chain uses TRBV20-1 with TRBJ1-1, with a possible D match to TRBD1 (6 bases). The CDR3 covers 13 residues. Germline CDR1 DFQATT, CDR2 SNEGSKA (reference sequence). Trimming took 6 bases from V and 1 from J, leaving 12 bases between them.

In this sample, this clonotype turned up many times. The J gene is TRBJ2-1, the V gene TRBV7-2; 8 positions match TRBD2. In germline, CDR1 is SGHTA, CDR2 FQGNSA. V lost 3 bases to trimming and J lost 5 bases; unmatched junction nucleotides: 6. The CDR3 consists of 15 residues. The CDR3 DNA follows: TGTGCCAGCAGCTTGGGAGCGGGGGCCCACAATGAGCAGTTCTTC. Its protein product is CASSLGAGAHNEQFF.

This chain joins TRBV10-3 and TRBJ1-5; D gene ambiguous. The length of the CDR3 is 16 residues. Germline V gives CDR1 ENHRY, CDR2 SYGVKD. With 2 bases removed from V and 0 bases from J, the gap between germline ends came to 11 bases. The CDR3 bases are TGTGCCATCAGTGAGACCTATCGGAGTAGCAATCAGCCCCAGCATTTT. Translating gives CAISETYRSSNQPQHF.

In this sample, this clonotype turned up many times. DNA for the CDR3: TGCGCCAGCAGCCCCGACCGAACGAACAGGGGATATGGCTACACCTTC. This sequence encodes CASSPDRTNRGYGYTF. The chain joins TRBV5-1 to TRBJ1-2, with 7 bases aligning to TRBD1. This CDR3 has 16 residues. CDR1 is SGHRS and CDR2 is YFSETQ in the germline V gene. V gave up 4 bases and J gave up 5 bases; unmatched junction bases: 14.

This clonotype appeared many times. V usage is TRBV20-1 and J usage is TRBJ2-1; 9 bases map to TRBD2. Looked up from germline, CDR1 is DFQATT and CDR2 is SNEGSKA (reference sequence). Trimming cost V 6 bases and J 8 bases; bases outside gene matches: 5. The CDR3 length is 12 residues. The chain's CDR3 is CSARIAGDEQFF. The CDR3 DNA sequence: TGCAGTGCCCGGATAGCGGGAGATGAGCAGTTCTTC.

This clonotype was observed many times. The rearrangement links TRBV20-1 to TRBJ2-2; 7 bases line up with TRBD1. V lost 6 bases, J lost 3 bases, and 4 bases stayed unmatched. The CDR3 has 13 residues. CDR1 and CDR2 (germline): DFQATT, SNEGSKA (reference sequence). CDR3 protein: CSANRGHTGELFF. The CDR3 DNA reads TGCAGTGCGAATAGGGGGCACACCGGGGAGCTGTTTTTT.

Ten or more counts support this clonotype. This sequence joins TRBV20-1 and TRBJ2-5; the match to TRBD2 covers 10 bases. Germline assignment: CDR1 DFQATT and CDR2 SNEGSKA (reference sequence). The trim removed 5 bases at V and 9 bases at J, leaving 12 bases unmatched. This CDR3 spans 14 amino acids. CDR3 region: CSASTGTSVVAQYF. CDR3 DNA sequence: TGCAGTGCTTCAACCGGGACTAGCGTCGTGGCCCAGTACTTC.

This clonotype was seen repeatedly, ten times or more. The rearrangement uses TRBV30 and TRBJ1-5, with D tentatively TRBD1 (6 bases). Germline-derived CDR1 and CDR2 are GTSNPN and SVGIG (reference sequence). The CDR3 is made up of 13 amino acids. Between the trimmed V and J ends, which lost 3 bases and 10 bases, there was a span of 16 bases. The CDR3 sequence: CAWSDTTGTPQHF. The DNA of the CDR3 is TGTGCCTGGAGCGATACGACAGGAACACCCCAGCATTTT.

The chain has TRBV7-2 and TRBJ1-5, with D possibly matching TRBD1 (6 bases). V lost 2 bases and J lost 15, with 20 bases in between. CDR3 length equals 14 residues. Germline V lookup: CDR1 SGHTA, CDR2 FQGNSA. The CDR3 nucleotides are TGTGCCAGCAGCTTAAGAGGCGGAGGAAGGGGGTCGCATTTT. It encodes CASSLRGGGRGSHF.

Many counts were recorded for this clonotype. The gene calls are TRBV10-3 and TRBJ2-3; 7 nucleotides agree with TRBD1. V lost 4 bases to trimming and J lost 4 bases; unmatched junction nucleotides: 5. CDR1 and CDR2 (germline): ENHRY, SYGVKD. CDR3 length: 14 amino acids. CDR3 in amino acids: CAISGTGGADTQYF. CDR3 in DNA: TGTGCCATCAGTGGGACAGGTGGCGCAGATACGCAGTATTTT.

This clonotype was observed at least ten times. This chain connects TRBV11-2 to TRBJ1-1; D gene unclear. The germline V and J ends were trimmed by 5 bases and 0 bases, with 10 bases remaining between them. The CDR3 length is 14 residues. Germline V gene sequence: CDR1 SGHAT, CDR2 FQNNGV. The CDR3 DNA is TGTGCCAGCAGCGCCGGACGGGTGAACACTGAAGCTTTCTTT. It specifies CASSAGRVNTEAFF.

The J gene is TRBJ2-3, the V gene TRBV5-1, with D possibly called TRBD1 or TRBD2 (6 bases each). Germline loops: CDR1 SGHRS, CDR2 YFSETQ. The CDR3 spans 15 residues. V shed 4 bases and J shed 3 bases, with 15 bases lying between them. The chain's CDR3 is CASSVGGGRTDTQYF. The CDR3 nucleotides are TGCGCCAGCAGCGTTGGAGGGGGTAGGACAGATACGCAGTATTTT.

The V gene is TRBV20-1, the J gene TRBJ2-1; D is unclear. Germline V gene sequence: CDR1 DFQATT, CDR2 SNEGSKA (reference sequence). Between the trimmed V and J ends, which lost 3 bases and 4 bases, there was a span of 13 bases. This CDR3 has 14 residues. CDR3 region: CSASIWMKYNEQFF. The CDR3 nucleotides are TGCAGTGCTAGTATATGGATGAAGTACAATGAGCAGTTCTTC.

This clonotype was observed at least ten times. The V call is TRBV4-1, the J call TRBJ2-7, with D possibly being TRBD1 (6 bases). Trimming took 2 bases from V and 2 from J, leaving 16 bases between them. The CDR3 runs to 16 residues. CDR1 and CDR2 (germline): MGHRA, YSYEKL. The CDR3 loop reads CASSQKPAGDTYEQYF. Written as DNA, the CDR3 is TGCGCCAGCAGCCAAAAACCGGCTGGGGACACCTACGAGCAGTACTTC.

This clonotype was picked up many times. The DNA of the CDR3 is TGTGCCAGCAGCTTAGGACCCGAAGATACGCAGTATTTT. It yields the protein CASSLGPEDTQYF. The chain links TRBV7-2 to TRBJ2-3; D gene ambiguous. CDR3 length equals 13 residues. Trimming removed 1 base from V and 5 bases from J, with 7 bases in between. Germline V lookup: CDR1 SGHTA, CDR2 FQGNSA.

This clonotype was observed many times. V is TRBV20-1 and J is TRBJ1-1; 7 bases fit TRBD1. The CDR3 is 14 residues long. The junction had 13 bases not matched to a gene; V was cut back by 8 bases and J by 4 bases. CDR1 is DFQATT, CDR2 SNEGSKA, per germline (reference sequence). The CDR3 coding sequence is TGCAGTCCCTTAGGGGCAGGGGGGACCACTGAAGCTTTCTTT. Translating it yields CSPLGAGGTTEAFF.

This clonotype was seen repeatedly, ten times or more. For the CDR3, the DNA is TGTGCCAGCAGCTTACTCTCGGTGCTGGGGAATAGCAATCAGCCCCAGCATTTT. Amino acids: CASSLLSVLGNSNQPQHF. This chain joins TRBV11-2 and TRBJ1-5; D uncertain. Germline-derived CDR1 and CDR2 are SGHAT and FQNNGV. The CDR3 consists of 18 residues. Trimming stripped 2 bases from V and 0 bases from J, with 17 bases between.

This clonotype was detected ten times or more. The chain couples TRBV27 to TRBJ1-2, with a possible D match to TRBD1 (5 bases). This CDR3 contains 14 residues. Germline V gene sequence: CDR1 MNHEY, CDR2 SMNVEV (reference sequence). Trimming took off 5 bases at V and 4 bases at J, with 14 bases between the two ends. CDR3 sequence: CASSPRDGSYGYTF. Written as DNA, the CDR3 is TGTGCCAGCAGTCCCCGGGACGGTTCCTATGGCTACACCTTC.

This clonotype was observed many times. The genes are TRBV5-6 and TRBJ1-4; 7 bases fit TRBD1. CDR1 SGHDT and CDR2 YYEEEE come from the germline V gene. Losses at the gene ends were 1 base for V and 1 base for J; bases not matched to a gene: 4. This CDR3 region has 16 residues. For the CDR3, the DNA is TGTGCCAGCAGCTTGTACAGGGGTGGAACTAATGAAAAACTGTTTTTT. It specifies CASSLYRGGTNEKLFF.

This clonotype was counted many times. V gene TRBV6-1 combines with J gene TRBJ2-4; TRBD1 matches at 9 bases. CDR1 and CDR2 from the germline V gene are MNHNS and SASEGT. The V segment lost 1 base and the J segment 12 bases; nucleotides outside the gene matches: 10. There are 15 residues in the CDR3. This chain's CDR3 is CASSEELLDRGNQYF. As DNA, the CDR3 is TGTGCCAGCAGTGAAGAACTACTAGACAGGGGGAATCAGTACTTC.

In its sample, this clonotype was seen many times. The rearrangement joins TRBV5-1 to TRBJ2-1; 11 bases agree with TRBD2. This CDR3 has 16 residues. Germline CDR1 is SGHRS and CDR2 is YFSETQ. Trimming at V came to 5 bases and at J to 0 bases, leaving 4 bases not matched to a gene. CDR3 protein: CASRRTSGSSYNEQFF. In DNA, the CDR3 is TGCGCCAGCAGGCGAACTAGCGGGAGCTCCTACAATGAGCAGTTCTTC.

This clonotype came up a few times. The chain recombines TRBV3-1 with TRBJ2-1; D may be TRBD1 (6 bases). Trimming pared 5 bases from V and 1 base from J, leaving 12 bases between. Germline CDR1 LGHDT, CDR2 YNNKEL (reference sequence). The CDR3 is 15 residues long. The CDR3 DNA follows: TGTGCCAGCAGCAACAGGGATAGGTCCTACAATGAGCAGTTCTTC. This gives the protein CASSNRDRSYNEQFF.

This clonotype was picked up a small number of times. The rearrangement links TRBV20-1 to TRBJ2-7; D is possibly TRBD1 (6 bases). Germline V CDR1 and CDR2: DFQATT, SNEGSKA (reference sequence). V lost 3 bases, J lost 3 bases, and 9 bases lay in between. The CDR3 is 12 amino acids. The CDR3 DNA follows: TGCAGTGCTAGTTACAGGGACTACGAGCAGTACTTC. This translates into CSASYRDYEQYF.